Shown below are 11 T cell receptor beta chains from a single sample sequenced in a study of blood T cell repertoires in COVID-19. Assay: immunoSEQ multiplex PCR; the TCRdb copy retains only in-frame clones and omits some. Here the sample spans fewer than 500,000 clones, 80% to 90% being singletons. Sequencing was done on a sample of peripheral blood. The receptors shown here come from a young woman with active or convalescent COVID-19.

The chain recombines TRBV10-3 with TRBJ1-2; weak D call: TRBD1 (5 bases). This CDR3 has 15 residues. Germline lookup yields CDR1 ENHRY and CDR2 SYGVKD. V was pared by 1 base and J by 5 bases, with 14 bases between. The CDR3 sequence: CAISELQGAAYGYTF. The CDR3 DNA follows: TGTGCCATCAGTGAGTTACAAGGGGCGGCGTATGGCTACACCTTC.

V and J are TRBV2 and TRBJ1-3, with D tentatively TRBD1 (5 bases). CDR3 length: 14 residues. Germline V gene lookup returns CDR1 SNHLY and CDR2 FYNNEI. The V and J ends lost 6 bases and 0 bases respectively, with 9 bases between them. CDR3 bases: TGTGCCAGCAGGTTGGGGCGCTCTGGAAACACCATATATTTT. This encodes CASRLGRSGNTIYF.

The V call is TRBV4-1, the J call TRBJ2-7; perhaps TRBD1 as D (6 bases). With 3 bases removed from V and 4 bases from J, the gap between germline ends came to 13 bases. The CDR3 runs to 14 residues. Germline V gene data show CDR1 as MGHRA and CDR2 as YSYEKL. Here the CDR3 reads CASSQATGWYEQYF. The DNA of the CDR3 is TGCGCCAGCAGCCAGGCAACAGGGTGGTACGAGCAGTACTTC.

This chain uses TRBV7-2 with TRBJ2-5, with D possibly TRBD2 on 7 matching bases. V lost 5 bases and J 9 bases, leaving 19 bases between the germline ends. Germline V lookup: CDR1 SGHTA, CDR2 FQGNSA. This CDR3 contains 14 residues. CDR3 residues: CASSLPRGGMAQYF. For the CDR3, the DNA is TGTGCCAGCAGCCTTCCTAGGGGGGGGATGGCCCAGTACTTC.

The chain employs TRBV6-4 and TRBJ2-3; 8 nucleotides align to TRBD2. Trimming cost V 3 bases and J 1 base; bases outside gene matches: 3. Germline V gives CDR1 MRHNA, CDR2 SNTAGT. The CDR3 spans 15 residues. The CDR3 DNA sequence: TGTGCCAGCAGTGATAGCGGGGAGGGCACAGATACGCAGTATTTT. Protein product: CASSDSGEGTDTQYF.

The rearrangement joins TRBV14 to TRBJ2-3; no firm D call. Germline lookup yields CDR1 SGHDN and CDR2 FVKESK. V lost 0 bases and J lost 2, with 6 bases in between. The CDR3 is 14 residues long. This CDR3 reads CASSQDTVTDTQYF. DNA of the CDR3: TGTGCCAGCAGCCAAGATACGGTCACAGATACGCAGTATTTT.

The chain links TRBV12-5 to TRBJ1-2; D is unclear. Looked up from germline, CDR1 is LGHNT and CDR2 is FRNRAP. The CDR3 is made up of 14 amino acids. V lost 4 bases and J lost 6, with 15 bases in between. CDR3 residues: CASGSGVPNHGYTF. CDR3 sequence (DNA): TGTGCTAGTGGTTCCGGGGTTCCCAATCATGGCTACACCTTC.

This chain connects TRBV5-1 to TRBJ2-3; D unclear. With 1 base removed from V and 2 bases from J, the gap between germline ends came to 11 bases. The CDR3 extends over 15 amino acids. Germline V gene lookup returns CDR1 SGHRS and CDR2 YFSETQ. The CDR3 here is CASSLYQFATDTQYF. The CDR3 DNA reads as TGCGCCAGCAGCTTGTATCAGTTTGCCACAGATACGCAGTATTTT. The full variable domain, with the rest looked up from reference TRBV5-1 and TRBJ2-3, is KAGVTQTPRYLIKTRGQQVTLSCSPISGHRSVSWYQQTPGQGLQFLFEYFSETQRNKGNFPGRFSGRQFSNSRSEMNVSTLELGDSALYLCASSLYQFATDTQYFGPGTRLTVL.

This clone appeared a single time. The chain carries TRBV15 and TRBJ2-2; no clear D gene. The CDR3 is 16 amino acids. The V and J ends lost 1 base and 0 bases respectively, with 9 bases between them. In germline, CDR1 is LNHNV, CDR2 YYDKDF (reference sequence). The CDR3: CATSRAFSPNTGELFF. The CDR3 bases are TGTGCCACCAGCAGAGCTTTTTCCCCGAACACCGGGGAGCTGTTTTTT.

V gene TRBV4-1 combines with J gene TRBJ1-5; maybe TRBD1 (5 bases). This CDR3 contains 14 residues. From germline, CDR1 is MGHRA and CDR2 YSYEKL. The V gene lost 1 base and the J gene lost 5 bases, with 9 bases spanning the gap. CDR3 sequence (DNA): TGCGCCAGCAGCCAAGGGAGGGGTGATCAGCCCCAGCATTTT. Residues: CASSQGRGDQPQHF.

J is TRBJ1-1 and V is TRBV10-3; no definite D call. Germline V gene lookup returns CDR1 ENHRY and CDR2 SYGVKD. CDR3 size: 11 residues. Trimming pared 2 bases from V and 7 bases from J, leaving 5 bases between. The CDR3 spells CAISENGEAFF. DNA of the CDR3: TGTGCCATCAGTGAGAACGGTGAAGCTTTCTTT.